A single sample gave rise to the 19 T cell receptor beta chains below, sequenced in a study of T cells in Graves' hyperthyroidism and ophthalmopathy. Amplified TCR beta CDR3 regions came from RNA transcripts. First-round RT-PCR targeting the TCR CDR3 was performed with the HTBI primer set. MiXCR was run by TCRdb on the multiplex PCR reads, yielding one entry per CDR3 protein. The sample holds 450,000 to 700,000 distinct CDR3 sequences; 40% to 55% are singletons and the top ten take 15% to 20%. The sample was peripheral blood or thyroid tissue (not recorded which). The receptors shown here come from an adult woman with Graves' disease, either hyperthyroidism or ophthalmopathy (not recorded which).

The chain uses TRBV9 and TRBJ2-2; a weak D match, TRBD1 (5 bases). This CDR3 has 15 residues. Germline CDR1 SGDLS, CDR2 YYNGEE. Trimming shortened V by 3 bases and J by 3 bases, and 12 bases separated the two germline ends. CDR3 coding DNA: TGTGCCAGCAGCGACCCCCAGGGCTACACCGGGGAGCTGTTTTTT. Its protein is CASSDPQGYTGELFF.

This clonotype has ten or more counts. The gene calls are TRBV24-1 and TRBJ1-5; a possible D gene is TRBD1 (5 bases). The CDR3 extends over 17 amino acids. CDR1 is KGHDR, CDR2 SFDVKD, per germline. The V and J ends lost 7 bases and 1 base respectively, with 19 bases between them. CDR3 DNA: TGTGCCACCAGCGATCCGCGGGGCAGGGAGAGCAATCAGCCCCAGCATTTT. Protein product: CATSDPRGRESNQPQHF.

The V gene is TRBV11-1, the J gene TRBJ1-2, with D unclear. The CDR3 length is 13 residues. Germline V gives CDR1 SGHAT, CDR2 FQDESV (reference sequence). Deletions cut 4 bases from V and 12 bases from J, with 18 bases between. The CDR3 DNA reads TGTGCCAGCAGCTCACTGGGAGGCTCTGGAAACACCTTC. It is translated as CASSSLGGSGNTF.

The table lists this clonotype with many counts. The chain combines TRBV20-1 with TRBJ1-2; perhaps TRBD1 as D (6 bases). Trimming cost V 8 bases and J 5 bases, with 18 bases left between them. Germline values: CDR1 DFQATT, CDR2 SNEGSKA (reference sequence). The CDR3 length is 13 residues. The CDR3 nucleotides read TGCAGTCCAGTGAAGGGGGGGTATTATGGCTACACCTTC. Protein product: CSPVKGGYYGYTF.

At least ten counts were recorded for this clonotype. CDR3 coding DNA: TGTGCCATCAGTGAGTTATGGGGCGTTAACTATGGCTACACCTTC. This sequence encodes CAISELWGVNYGYTF. The chain links TRBV10-3 to TRBJ1-2, with D perhaps TRBD1 (5 bases). The CDR3 totals 15 residues. In germline, CDR1 is ENHRY, CDR2 SYGVKD. Trimming took 1 base from V and 1 from J, leaving 10 bases between them.

CDR3 in amino acids: CASRDRPTYEQYF. In DNA, the CDR3 is TGCGCCAGCAGAGATCGTCCAACCTACGAGCAGTACTTC. The chain uses TRBV5-1 and TRBJ2-7; no firm D call. CDR3 length: 13 amino acids. Germline lookup yields CDR1 SGHRS and CDR2 YFSETQ. V was cut by 5 bases and J by 2 bases, with 11 bases left in between.

This clonotype has more than one count but fewer than ten. The J gene is TRBJ1-5, the V gene TRBV12-3 or TRBV12-4, with 8 bases that match TRBD1. Trimming at V came to 6 bases and at J to 1 base, leaving 8 bases not matched to a gene. The CDR3 covers 16 residues. CDR3 sequence (DNA): TGTGCCAGCAGCATGACAGGGGTAGGAAGCAATCAGCCCCAGCATTTT. It specifies CASSMTGVGSNQPQHF.

Relative to its sample, this clonotype is medium-sized (0.01 to 0.1%). The chain has TRBV19 and TRBJ1-6; a weak D match, TRBD1 (6 bases). Trimming stripped 9 bases from V and 0 bases from J, with 18 bases between. This CDR3 contains 17 residues. The germline V gene has CDR1 LNHDA and CDR2 SQIVND (reference sequence). The CDR3 nucleotides read TGTGCCAGCCGGGGCACAGGGAAAAGCTCCTATAATTCACCCCTCCACTTT. Residues: CASRGTGKSSYNSPLHF.

A word on this clonotype: This could be a read error, since a much larger clone is one nucleotide away. The rearrangement joins TRBV20-1 to TRBJ2-7, with D possibly matching TRBD2 (7 bases). The CDR3 loop spans 14 amino acids. Germline values: CDR1 DFQATT, CDR2 SNEGSKA (reference sequence). The CDR3 reads CSARDWRGGYGQYF. CDR3 bases: TGCAGTGCTAGAGATTGGAGGGGGGGCTACGGGCAGTACTTC.

In this sample, this clonotype turned up many times. The chain has TRBV10-1 and TRBJ2-7; 14 bases agree with TRBD2. The CDR3 has 17 amino acids. The germline V gene encodes CDR1 WNHNN and CDR2 SYGVQD (reference sequence). Unmatched junction bases numbered 11, after V lost 3 bases and J lost 7 bases. CDR3 region: CASSETGTSGSRWEQYF. The CDR3 coding sequence is TGCGCCAGCAGTGAAACCGGGACTAGCGGGAGTCGGTGGGAGCAGTACTTC.

This clonotype has a count of ten or more. This chain uses TRBV5-1 with TRBJ2-5; D is uncertain. Germline assignment: CDR1 SGHRS and CDR2 YFSETQ. Trimming left V 7 bases short and J 5 bases short, with 9 bases between. This CDR3 has 11 amino acids. The CDR3 DNA follows: TGCGCCAGCGGAAACGAGGAGACCCAGTACTTC. This sequence encodes CASGNEETQYF. Drawing the rest from reference TRBV5-1 and TRBJ2-5, the complete variable domain is KAGVTQTPRYLIKTRGQQVTLSCSPISGHRSVSWYQQTPGQGLQFLFEYFSETQRNKGNFPGRFSGRQFSNSRSEMNVSTLELGDSALYLCASGNEETQYFGPGTRLLVL.

The chain recombines TRBV7-6 with TRBJ1-1; possible D gene TRBD1, 6 bases. V was shortened by 0 bases and J by 11 bases, with 13 bases between the two germline ends. The CDR3 runs to 13 residues. Germline V lookup: CDR1 SGHVS, CDR2 FNYEAQ. The CDR3 nucleotides are TGTGCCAGCAGCTTAGCCGGGGGGGCTTTGGCTTTCTTT. Protein sequence: CASSLAGGALAFF.

This chain uses TRBV20-1 with TRBJ2-7, with a possible D match to TRBD2 (6 bases). Germline-derived CDR1 and CDR2 are DFQATT and SNEGSKA (reference sequence). V was shortened by 8 bases and J by 12 bases, with 11 bases between the two germline ends. There are 8 residues in the CDR3. The CDR3 here is CSSGRGYF. In DNA, the CDR3 is TGCAGTAGCGGGCGGGGGTACTTC.

This clonotype was counted many times. The chain combines TRBV20-1 with TRBJ1-5; 12 nucleotides agree with TRBD1. Per the germline V gene, CDR1 is DFQATT and CDR2 is SNEGSKA (reference sequence). There are 16 residues in the CDR3. J gave up 3 bases and V 3 bases, and 6 bases lay outside the gene matches. CDR3 bases: TGCAGTGCTAGTGTTGGGACAGGGGGCTTCAATCAGCCCCAGCATTTT. This sequence encodes CSASVGTGGFNQPQHF.

The sample holds one count of this clonotype. The chain recombines TRBV7-9 with TRBJ1-1; 7 bases are shared with TRBD1. CDR1 is SEHNR and CDR2 is FQNEAQ in the germline V gene (reference sequence). The CDR3 spans 18 residues. V shed 5 bases and J 3 bases; nucleotides not matched to a gene: 18. For the CDR3, the DNA is TGTGCCAGCAGCCCGAAGGAGACAGGGTTGACCGGGGACACTGAAGCTTTCTTT. It specifies CASSPKETGLTGDTEAFF.

Ten or more counts support this clonotype. The chain is built from TRBV20-1 and TRBJ1-4, with D unclear. The V and J ends lost 3 bases and 8 bases respectively, with 13 bases between them. The CDR3 totals 13 residues. Per germline, CDR1 DFQATT and CDR2 SNEGSKA (reference sequence). The CDR3 sequence: CSARSGDVEKLFF. CDR3 bases: TGCAGTGCTAGGTCTGGTGATGTCGAAAAACTGTTTTTT.

This chain joins TRBV7-9 and TRBJ1-5; D is unresolved. The CDR3 has 14 amino acids. From germline, CDR1 is SEHNR and CDR2 FQNEAQ (reference sequence). The V gene lost 9 bases and the J gene lost 7 bases, with 19 bases spanning the gap. CDR3 loop: CASSTHRPGQPQHF. DNA for the CDR3: TGTGCCAGTAGTACACATCGGCCTGGGCAGCCCCAGCATTTT. Combining the CDR3 with reference TRBV7-9 and TRBJ1-5 gives the whole variable domain DTGVSQNPRHKITKRGQNVTFRCDPISEHNRLYWYRQTLGQGPEFLTYFQNEAQLEKSRLLSDRFSAERPKGSFSTLEIQRTEQGDSAMYLCASSTHRPGQPQHFGDGTRLSIL.

J is TRBJ1-6 and V is TRBV20-1; 7 nucleotides line up with TRBD1. In germline, CDR1 is DFQATT, CDR2 SNEGSKA (reference sequence). The CDR3 runs 15 residues. Trimming took 0 bases from V and 6 from J; bases not matched to a gene: 5. Written as DNA, the CDR3 is TGCAGTGCTAGAGAACCGGGACAGCTTAATTCACCCCTCCACTTT. It specifies CSAREPGQLNSPLHF.

This clonotype was detected many times. The rearrangement links TRBV19 to TRBJ1-2, with D perhaps matching TRBD1 (5 bases). Trimming cost V 3 bases and J 5 bases, with 19 bases left between them. The length of the CDR3 is 16 residues. The germline V gene has CDR1 LNHDA and CDR2 SQIVND (reference sequence). The CDR3 is CASSILPGRGTYGYTF. The CDR3 nucleotides are TGTGCCAGTAGTATTTTACCAGGGCGCGGGACGTATGGCTACACCTTC.